The rows below give T cell receptor beta chains drawn from one sample of a study of CD8 T cells in Susac syndrome. TCRdb used MiXCR to reprocess the immunoSEQ multiplex PCR reads, holding one entry per CDR3 protein. The data hold 130,000 or so distinct CDR3 sequences, with around 90% observed a single time. Sequenced: CD8+ T cells from PBMCs. The origin of the receptors is a human donor with multiple sclerosis. The CDR3 runs from the conserved cysteine through the conserved F or W. The D gene is left open where the match is weak. Clone size is not always given. Where it is, it says once, few, many or a class for expanded clones.

-	TRBV28	TRBJ2-7	-	CASSFLQLGYEQYF	TGTGCCAGCAGTTTTCTCCAGTTGGGGTACGAGCAGTACTTC
-	TRBV27	TRBJ1-2	-	CASSARGTSYGYTF	TGTGCCAGCAGTGCGCGGGGCACTTCCTATGGCTACACCTTC
-	TRBV9	TRBJ2-2	-	CASSESQGPNTGELFF	TGTGCCAGCAGCGAAAGCCAGGGGCCAAACACCGGGGAGCTGTTTTTT
-	TRBV25-1	TRBJ1-5	-	CASSAGSGQPQHF	TGTGCCAGCAGCGCGGGCTCGGGTCAGCCCCAGCATTTT
TRBD1	TRBV6-5	TRBJ1-2	once	CASSYSTGNGYTF	TGTGCCAGCAGTTACTCGACAGGGAATGGCTACACCTTC
-	TRBV4-1	TRBJ1-1	-	CASSQARGGLNTEAFF	TGCGCCAGCAGCCAAGCTCGGGGCGGACTAAACACTGAAGCTTTCTTT
TRBD2	TRBV4-1	TRBJ2-5	-	CASSQDGLAGETQYF	TGCGCCAGCAGCCAAGATGGGCTAGCGGGGGAGACCCAGTACTTC
-	TRBV7-9	TRBJ2-1	-	CASSAYGDNEQFF	TGTGCCAGCAGCGCCTACGGTGACAATGAGCAGTTCTTC
-	TRBV7-2	TRBJ1-4	-	CASSPSNGEKLFF	TGTGCCAGCAGCCCCTCCAACGGGGAAAAACTGTTTTTT
TRBD2	TRBV10-3	TRBJ2-2	-	CAIRPLAGDTGELFF	TGTGCCATCAGACCACTAGCGGGGGACACCGGGGAGCTGTTTTTT
-	TRBV9	TRBJ2-7	-	CASSPFQENGEQYF	TGTGCCAGCAGCCCGTTTCAGGAAAACGGCGAGCAGTACTTC
-	TRBV14	TRBJ2-3	-	CASRPGTGSFDTQYF	TGTGCCAGCAGACCCGGGACTGGGAGTTTCGATACGCAGTATTTT